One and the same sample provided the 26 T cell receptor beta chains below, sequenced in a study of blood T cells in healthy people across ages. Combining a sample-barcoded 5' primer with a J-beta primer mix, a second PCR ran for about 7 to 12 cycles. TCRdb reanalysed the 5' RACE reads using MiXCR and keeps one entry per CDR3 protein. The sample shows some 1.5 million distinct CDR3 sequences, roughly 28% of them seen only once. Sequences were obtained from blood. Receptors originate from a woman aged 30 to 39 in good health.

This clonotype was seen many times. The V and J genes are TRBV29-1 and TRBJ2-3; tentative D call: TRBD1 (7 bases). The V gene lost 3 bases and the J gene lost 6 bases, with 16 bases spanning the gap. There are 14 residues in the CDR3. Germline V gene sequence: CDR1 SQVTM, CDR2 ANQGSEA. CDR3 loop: CSVDGQGGLDTQYF. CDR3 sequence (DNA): TGCAGCGTTGATGGGCAGGGGGGACTTGATACGCAGTATTTT.

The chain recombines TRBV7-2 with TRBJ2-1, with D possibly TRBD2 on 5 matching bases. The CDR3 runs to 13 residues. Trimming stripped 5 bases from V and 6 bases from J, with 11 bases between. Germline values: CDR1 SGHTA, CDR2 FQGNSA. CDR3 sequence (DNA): TGTGCCAGCAGCCGACCACTAGTCAATGAGCAGTTCTTC. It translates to CASSRPLVNEQFF.

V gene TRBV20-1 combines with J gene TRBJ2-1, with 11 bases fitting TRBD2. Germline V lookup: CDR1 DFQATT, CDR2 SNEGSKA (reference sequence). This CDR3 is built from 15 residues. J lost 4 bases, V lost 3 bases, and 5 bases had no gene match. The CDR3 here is CSASITSGSYNEQFF. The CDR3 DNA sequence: TGCAGTGCTAGTATAACTAGCGGGAGTTACAATGAGCAGTTCTTC.

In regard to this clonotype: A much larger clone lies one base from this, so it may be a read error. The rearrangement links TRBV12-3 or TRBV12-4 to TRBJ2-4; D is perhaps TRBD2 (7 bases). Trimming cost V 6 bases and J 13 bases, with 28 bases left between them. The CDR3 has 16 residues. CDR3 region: CASRPPGGLSYNEQYF. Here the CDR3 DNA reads TGTGCCAGCAGGCCTCCCGGGGGGCTCTCCTACAATGAGCAGTACTTC.

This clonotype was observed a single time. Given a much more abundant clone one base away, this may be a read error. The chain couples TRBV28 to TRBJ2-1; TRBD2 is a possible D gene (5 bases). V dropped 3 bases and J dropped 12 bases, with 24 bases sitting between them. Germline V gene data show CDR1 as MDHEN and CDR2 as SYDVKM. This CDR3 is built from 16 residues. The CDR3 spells CASSLSGRPGKYGQFF. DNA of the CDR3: TGTGCCAGCAGTTTGTCCGGGCGCCCCGGGAAGTATGGGCAGTTCTTC.

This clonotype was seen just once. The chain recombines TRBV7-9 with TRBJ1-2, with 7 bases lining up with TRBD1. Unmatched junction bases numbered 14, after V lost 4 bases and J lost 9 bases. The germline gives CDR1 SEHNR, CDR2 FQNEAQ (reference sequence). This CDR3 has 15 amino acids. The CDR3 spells CASSSATDRRGCYTF. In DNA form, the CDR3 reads TGTGCCAGCAGCTCAGCTACGGACAGGCGAGGCTGCTACACCTTC. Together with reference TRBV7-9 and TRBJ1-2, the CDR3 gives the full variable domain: DTGVSQNPRHKITKRGQNVTFRCDPISEHNRLYWYRQTLGQGPEFLTYFQNEAQLEKSRLLSDRFSAERPKGSFSTLEIQRTEQGDSAMYLCASSSATDRRGCYTFGSGTRLTVV.

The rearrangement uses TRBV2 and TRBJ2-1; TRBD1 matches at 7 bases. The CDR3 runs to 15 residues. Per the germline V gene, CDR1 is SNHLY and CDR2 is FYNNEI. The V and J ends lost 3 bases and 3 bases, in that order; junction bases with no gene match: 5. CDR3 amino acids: CASSDRTGFYNEQFF. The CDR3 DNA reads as TGTGCCAGCAGTGATAGGACAGGATTCTACAATGAGCAGTTCTTC.

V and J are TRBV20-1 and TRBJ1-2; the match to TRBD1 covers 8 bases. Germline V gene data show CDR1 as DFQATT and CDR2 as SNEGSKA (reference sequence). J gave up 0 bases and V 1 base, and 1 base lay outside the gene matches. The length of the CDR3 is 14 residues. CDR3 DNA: TGCAGTGCTAGAGTACAGGGGGCTAACTATGGCTACACCTTC. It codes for CSARVQGANYGYTF.

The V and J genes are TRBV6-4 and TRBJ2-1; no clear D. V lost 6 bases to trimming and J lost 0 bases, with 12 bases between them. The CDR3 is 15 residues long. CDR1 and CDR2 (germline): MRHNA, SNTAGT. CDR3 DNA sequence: TGTGCCAGCAGCCCTACAGAGAACTCCTACAATGAGCAGTTCTTC. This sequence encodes CASSPTENSYNEQFF.

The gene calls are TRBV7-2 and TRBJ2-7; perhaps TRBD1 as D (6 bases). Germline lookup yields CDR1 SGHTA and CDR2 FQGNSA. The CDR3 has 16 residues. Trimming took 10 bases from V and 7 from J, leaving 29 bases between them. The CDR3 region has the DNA TGTGCCACAGCCAGCCCCCTATGGACAGATCCCGGGGAGCAGTACTTC. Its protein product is CATASPLWTDPGEQYF. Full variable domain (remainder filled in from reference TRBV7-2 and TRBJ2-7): GAGVSQSPSNKVTEKGKDVELRCDPISGHTALYWYRQSLGQGLEFLIYFQGNSAPDKSGLPSDRFSAERTGGSVSTLTIQRTQQEDSAVYLCATASPLWTDPGEQYFGPGTRLTVT.

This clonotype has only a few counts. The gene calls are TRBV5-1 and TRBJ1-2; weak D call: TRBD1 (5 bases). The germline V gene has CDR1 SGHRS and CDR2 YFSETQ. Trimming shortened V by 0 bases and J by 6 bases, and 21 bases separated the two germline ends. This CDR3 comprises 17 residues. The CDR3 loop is CASSLGRQTLLYDGYTF. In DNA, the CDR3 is TGCGCCAGCAGCTTGGGACGACAGACACTTCTCTATGATGGCTACACCTTC.

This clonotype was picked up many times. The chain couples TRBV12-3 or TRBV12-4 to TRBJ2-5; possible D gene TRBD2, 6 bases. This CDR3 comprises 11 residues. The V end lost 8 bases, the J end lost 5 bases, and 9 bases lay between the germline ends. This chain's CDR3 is CASGGPETQYF. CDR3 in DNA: TGTGCCAGCGGAGGGCCTGAGACCCAGTACTTC.

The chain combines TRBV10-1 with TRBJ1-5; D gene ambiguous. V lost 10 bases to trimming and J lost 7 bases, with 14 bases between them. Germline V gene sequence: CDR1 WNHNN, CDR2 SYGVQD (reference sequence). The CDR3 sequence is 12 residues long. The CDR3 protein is CATRLQEQPQHF. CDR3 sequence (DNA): TGCGCCACCCGGCTTCAGGAGCAGCCCCAGCATTTT.

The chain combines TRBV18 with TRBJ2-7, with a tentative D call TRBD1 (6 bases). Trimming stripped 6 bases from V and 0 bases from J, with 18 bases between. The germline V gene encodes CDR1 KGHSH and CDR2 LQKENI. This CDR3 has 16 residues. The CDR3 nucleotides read TGTGCCAGCTCCCAGGGGACGGCCGACAGCTCCTACGAGCAGTACTTC. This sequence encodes CASSQGTADSSYEQYF.

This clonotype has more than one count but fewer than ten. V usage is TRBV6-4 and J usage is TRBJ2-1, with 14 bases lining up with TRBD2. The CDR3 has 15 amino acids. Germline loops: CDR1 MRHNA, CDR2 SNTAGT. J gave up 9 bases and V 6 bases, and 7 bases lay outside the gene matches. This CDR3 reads CASSQGLAGVSEQFF. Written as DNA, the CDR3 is TGTGCCAGCAGCCAGGGACTAGCGGGAGTAAGTGAGCAGTTCTTC.

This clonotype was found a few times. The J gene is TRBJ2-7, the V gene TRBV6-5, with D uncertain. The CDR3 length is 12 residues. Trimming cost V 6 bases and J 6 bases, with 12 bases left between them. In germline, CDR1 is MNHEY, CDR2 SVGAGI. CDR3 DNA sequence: TGTGCCAGCAGAATATTTCCCGGCGAGCAGTACTTC. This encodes CASRIFPGEQYF.

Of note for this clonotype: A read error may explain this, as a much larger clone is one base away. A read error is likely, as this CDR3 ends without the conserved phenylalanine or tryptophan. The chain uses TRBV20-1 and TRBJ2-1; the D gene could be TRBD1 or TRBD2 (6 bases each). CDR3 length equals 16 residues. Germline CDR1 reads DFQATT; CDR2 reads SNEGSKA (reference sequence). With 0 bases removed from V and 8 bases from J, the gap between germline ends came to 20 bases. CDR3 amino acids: CSARDSTGGREDEQFC. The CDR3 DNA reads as TGCAGTGCTAGAGACTCTACCGGGGGCAGGGAGGATGAGCAGTTCTGC.

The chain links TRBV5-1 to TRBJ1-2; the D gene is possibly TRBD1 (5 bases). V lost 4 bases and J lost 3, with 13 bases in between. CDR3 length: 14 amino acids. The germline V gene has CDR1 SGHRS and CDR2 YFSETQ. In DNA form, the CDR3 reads TGCGCCAGCAGCCCGCGGAGGGGCGACTATGGCTACACCTTC. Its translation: CASSPRRGDYGYTF.

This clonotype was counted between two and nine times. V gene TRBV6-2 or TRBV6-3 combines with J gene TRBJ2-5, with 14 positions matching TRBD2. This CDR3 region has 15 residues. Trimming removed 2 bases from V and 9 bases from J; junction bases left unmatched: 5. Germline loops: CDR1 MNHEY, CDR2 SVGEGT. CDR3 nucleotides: TGTGCCAGCAGTTACACCGGGACTAGCGGGAGATCCCAGTACTTC. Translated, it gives CASSYTGTSGRSQYF.

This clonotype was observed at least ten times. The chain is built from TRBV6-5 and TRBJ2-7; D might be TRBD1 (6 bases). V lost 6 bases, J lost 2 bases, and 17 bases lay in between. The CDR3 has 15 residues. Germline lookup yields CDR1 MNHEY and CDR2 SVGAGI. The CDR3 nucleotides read TGTGCCAGCAGCCACAACCCCGGACAGACCTACGAGCAGTACTTC. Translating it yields CASSHNPGQTYEQYF.

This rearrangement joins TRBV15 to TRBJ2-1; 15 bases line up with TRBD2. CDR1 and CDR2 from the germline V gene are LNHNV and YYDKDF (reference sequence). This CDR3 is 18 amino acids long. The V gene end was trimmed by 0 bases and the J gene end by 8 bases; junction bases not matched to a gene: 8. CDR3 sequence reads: CATSREGTSGRYGYEQFF. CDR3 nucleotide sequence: TGTGCCACCAGCAGAGAAGGGACTAGCGGGAGGTACGGCTATGAGCAGTTCTTC. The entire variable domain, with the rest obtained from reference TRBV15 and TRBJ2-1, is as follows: DAMVIQNPRYQVTQFGKPVTLSCSQTLNHNVMYWYQQKSSQAPKLLFHYYDKDFNNEADTPDNFQSRRPNTSFCFLDIRSPGLGDTAMYLCATSREGTSGRYGYEQFFGPGTRLTVL.

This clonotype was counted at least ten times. For the CDR3, the DNA is TGCAGTGCTAGCCTACAGGGAGAGTACGATGGCTACACCTTC. This codes for CSASLQGEYDGYTF. This rearrangement joins TRBV20-1 to TRBJ1-2, with D perhaps TRBD1 (6 bases). CDR1 is DFQATT, CDR2 SNEGSKA, per germline (reference sequence). V lost 3 bases and J 6 bases, leaving 17 bases between the germline ends. The CDR3 contains 14 residues.

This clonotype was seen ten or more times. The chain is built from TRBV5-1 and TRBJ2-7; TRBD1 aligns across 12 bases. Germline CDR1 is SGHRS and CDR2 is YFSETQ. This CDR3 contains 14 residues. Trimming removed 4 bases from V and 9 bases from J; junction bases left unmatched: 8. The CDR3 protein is CASSLGQGATGQYF. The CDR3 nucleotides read TGCGCCAGCAGCCTGGGACAGGGGGCAACGGGGCAGTACTTC.

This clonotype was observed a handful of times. DNA of the CDR3: TGTGCCAGCAGCCGTGGACTGGAAGAGACCCAGTACTTC. This encodes CASSRGLEETQYF. The genes are TRBV12-3 or TRBV12-4 and TRBJ2-5; D is perhaps TRBD2 (5 bases). The CDR3 has 13 amino acids. V was shortened by 6 bases and J by 3 bases, with 11 bases between the two germline ends.

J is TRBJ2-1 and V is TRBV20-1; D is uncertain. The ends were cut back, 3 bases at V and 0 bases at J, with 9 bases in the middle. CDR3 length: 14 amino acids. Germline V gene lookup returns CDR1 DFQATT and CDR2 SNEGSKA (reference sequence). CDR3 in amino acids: CSASIGSSYNEQFF. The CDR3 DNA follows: TGCAGTGCTAGCATAGGTAGCTCCTACAATGAGCAGTTCTTC.

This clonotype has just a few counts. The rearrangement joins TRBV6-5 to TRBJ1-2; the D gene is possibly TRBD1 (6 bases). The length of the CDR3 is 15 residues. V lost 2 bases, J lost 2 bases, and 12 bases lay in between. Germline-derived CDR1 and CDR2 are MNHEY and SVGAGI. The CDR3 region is CASSYRGGGNYGYTF. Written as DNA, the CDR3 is TGTGCCAGCAGTTACCGGGGGGGGGGCAACTATGGCTACACCTTC.